The following is a T cell receptor beta chain sequence with its context. This sample was taken from a study of OX40 agonist ivuxolimab in advanced cancers. Germline values: CDR1 KGHSH, CDR2 LQKENI. This CDR3 is 14 amino acids long. Trimming removed 6 bases from V and 4 bases from J; junction bases left unmatched: 4. TCRdb's copy holds only in-frame clones and misses some; the assay was immunoSEQ multiplex PCR. The sample has around 70,000 clones; 84% are singletons. The chain couples TRBV18 to TRBJ1-5; 9 nucleotides line up with TRBD1. This clonotype was obtained from an adult with an advanced solid tumor such as melanoma, head and neck, liver or kidney cancer. The sequencing here drew on CD4+ or CD8+ T cells sorted from blood, taken in a trial of the OX40 agonist ivuxolimab. The CDR3 coding sequence is TGTGCCAGCTCCGAAGGACAGGGGAATCAGCCCCAGCATTTT. Translating gives CASSEGQGNQPQHF.